One sample yielded the 7 T cell receptor beta chains listed below, sequenced in a study of T cells after yellow fever vaccination (dated by TCRdb to about 2019). Libraries were built with 5' RACE. The reads were generated on an Illumina NovaSeq 6000. TCRdb ran its own pipeline on the public reads, namely fastp trimming at Q25 and MiXCR clone calling, and kept in-frame beta chains. Rows are combined by CDR3 protein, so each entry shows the most common genes and DNA. This sample has 350,000 to 550,000 distinct CDR3 sequences in its table, and around 20% of those were observed once. Roughly a sixth of the sample is in the top ten clones. This sample's treatment or condition label indicates: live attenuated yellow fever vaccine strain. The sample was PBMCs, taken before the yellow fever booster vaccination. The receptor set was obtained from a man younger than 35 who received the YFV17D yellow fever vaccine.

This sequence joins TRBV4-3 and TRBJ2-1; a weak D match, TRBD2 (6 bases). CDR3 length equals 17 residues. Germline loops: CDR1 LGHNA, CDR2 YSLEER. Trimming cost V 5 bases and J 3 bases, with 20 bases left between them. The CDR3 sequence: CASSLSYGPGDYNEQFF. The DNA of the CDR3 is TGCGCCAGCAGCTTAAGCTACGGCCCGGGGGACTACAATGAGCAGTTCTTC.

The table lists this clonotype with a few counts. J is TRBJ1-6 and V is TRBV27, with a possible D match to TRBD1 (6 bases). With 6 bases removed from V and 6 bases from J, the gap between germline ends came to 18 bases. The CDR3 runs to 16 residues. CDR1 and CDR2 (germline): MNHEY, SMNVEV (reference sequence). The CDR3 reads CASRTGGLGGNSPLHF. DNA for the CDR3: TGTGCCAGCAGAACCGGGGGCCTCGGAGGTAATTCACCCCTCCACTTT.

V gene TRBV27 combines with J gene TRBJ2-7, with no clear D. The V and J ends lost 7 bases and 4 bases respectively, with 2 bases between them. The CDR3 loop spans 9 amino acids. CDR1 is MNHEY, CDR2 SMNVEV, per germline (reference sequence). The DNA for the CDR3 is TGTGCCAGCACGTACGAGCAGTACGTC. Translation gives CASTYEQYV.

This clonotype was counted only a few times. The chain has TRBV12-3 or TRBV12-4 and TRBJ1-1, with a tentative D call TRBD1 (5 bases). The CDR3 consists of 15 residues. Trimming removed 6 bases from V and 5 bases from J, with 19 bases in between. The CDR3 DNA sequence: TGTGCCAGCAGCCACCCCGGGGCTCTTGGGACTGAAGCTTTCTTT. Amino acid sequence: CASSHPGALGTEAFF.

The V gene is TRBV29-1, the J gene TRBJ1-5; D remains ambiguous. Per the germline V gene, CDR1 is SQVTM and CDR2 is ANQGSEA. V lost 2 bases to trimming and J lost 6 bases, with 11 bases between them. The CDR3 is 13 amino acids. This CDR3 is CSVEIGVGQPQHF. The DNA of the CDR3 is TGCAGCGTTGAAATCGGGGTAGGTCAGCCCCAGCATTTT.

The genes are TRBV30 and TRBJ2-7, with TRBD1 matching 10 bases. The CDR3 consists of 14 residues. J lost 6 bases, V lost 0 bases, and 5 bases had no gene match. Germline CDR1 GTSNPN, CDR2 SVGIG (reference sequence). This CDR3 reads CAWSVLDRGGEQYF. The CDR3 DNA sequence: TGTGCCTGGAGTGTACTGGACAGGGGGGGCGAGCAGTACTTC.

This chain links TRBV4-3 with TRBJ1-2; a weak D match, TRBD1 (6 bases). Trimming removed 3 bases at V and 2 bases at J, with 13 bases between. In germline, CDR1 is LGHNA, CDR2 YSLEER. The CDR3 has 15 residues. The CDR3 loop is CASSQQQGPNYGYTF. For the CDR3, the DNA is TGCGCCAGCAGCCAGCAGCAGGGGCCCAACTATGGCTACACCTTC.